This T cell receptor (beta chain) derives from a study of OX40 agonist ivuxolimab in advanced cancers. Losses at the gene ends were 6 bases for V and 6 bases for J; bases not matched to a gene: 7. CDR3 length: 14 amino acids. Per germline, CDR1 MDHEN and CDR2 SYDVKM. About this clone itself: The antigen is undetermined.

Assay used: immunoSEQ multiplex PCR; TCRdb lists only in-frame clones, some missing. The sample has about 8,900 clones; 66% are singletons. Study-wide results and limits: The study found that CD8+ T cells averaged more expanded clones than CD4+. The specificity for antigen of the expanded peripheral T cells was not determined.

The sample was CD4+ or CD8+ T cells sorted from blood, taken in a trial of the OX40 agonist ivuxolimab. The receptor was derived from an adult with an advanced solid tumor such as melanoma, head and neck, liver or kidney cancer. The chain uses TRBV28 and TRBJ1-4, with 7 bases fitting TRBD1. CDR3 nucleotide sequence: TGTGCCAGCAGCCCCGGACAGGAATATGAAAAACTGTTTTTT. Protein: CASSPGQEYEKLFF.